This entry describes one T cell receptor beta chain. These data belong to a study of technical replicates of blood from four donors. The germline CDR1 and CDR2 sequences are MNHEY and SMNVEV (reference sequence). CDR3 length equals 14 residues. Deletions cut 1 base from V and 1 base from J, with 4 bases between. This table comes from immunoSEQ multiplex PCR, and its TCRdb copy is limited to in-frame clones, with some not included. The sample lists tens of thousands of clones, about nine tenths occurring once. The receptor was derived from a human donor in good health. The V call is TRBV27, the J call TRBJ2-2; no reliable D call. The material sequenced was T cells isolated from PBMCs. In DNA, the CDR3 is TGTGCCAGCAGTTTATACAGGAACACCGGGGAGCTGTTTTTT. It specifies CASSLYRNTGELFF.